This T cell receptor (beta chain) was observed in a study of CD8 T cells in ankylosing spondylitis. For this clonotype: The antigen is undetermined.

Generation of TCR beta libraries employed quantitative 5'-RACE incorporating molecular barcodes. TCRdb re-analysed the 5' RACE reads in MiXCR, keeping a single row per CDR3 protein. This sample has 200,000 or so distinct CDR3 sequences, with 15% to 20% found just once. Study results and limitations: The study looked at matched synovial fluid samples from ankylosing spondylitis patients. Disease-linked clones were reported to be significantly enriched there. A TCR beta motif of 7 or 8 highly homologous variants appeared characteristic of ankylosing spondylitis blood.

Between the trimmed V and J ends, which lost 8 bases and 5 bases, there was a span of 18 bases. Germline V lookup: CDR1 SQVTM, CDR2 ANQGSEA. There are 13 residues in the CDR3. The clonotype comes from a male donor aged 10-35 years with ankylosing spondylitis or in good health (not recorded which). The material sequenced was blood, either unsorted or a sorted T cell fraction (not recorded which). The chain is built from TRBV29-1 and TRBJ2-5; D possibly matches TRBD1 or TRBD2 (6 bases each). The CDR3 nucleotides read TGCAGCTCCCGGGACTGGAGGGGGGAGACCCAGTACTTC. This translates into CSSRDWRGETQYF.